The present T cell receptor beta chain was sequenced within a study of control samples from healthy donors and cancer patients. Produced via immunoSEQ multiplex PCR; TCRdb's table is partial and in-frame only. The table shows about 150,000 clones, with roughly 93% occurring only once. The sample taken for sequencing was blood. This TCR was recovered from a man in his late teens or twenties in good health.

CDR3 residues: CASRRISLQGIRNTEAFF. The CDR3 DNA reads as TGTGCCAGCAGGCGGATAAGCCTTCAGGGTATCAGAAACACTGAAGCTTTCTTT. The chain links TRBV7-2 to TRBJ1-1, with D perhaps matching TRBD1 (5 bases). The CDR3 contains 18 residues. Trimming took off 6 bases at V and 2 bases at J, with 25 bases between the two ends. Germline V CDR1 and CDR2: SGHTA, FQGNSA.